This T cell receptor (beta chain) was obtained from a study of OX40 agonist ivuxolimab in advanced cancers. Using immunoSEQ multiplex PCR, the repertoire was profiled, and TCRdb retains in-frame clones only, with some absent. The sample contains 9,500 to 12,000 clones, just over 85% of which appear only once. This clone occurred a few times. V lost 0 bases and J 7 bases, leaving 21 bases between the germline ends. The CDR3 has 18 residues. From germline, CDR1 is LGHNA and CDR2 YSLEER. The J gene is TRBJ1-4, the V gene TRBV4-3; no clear D. The specimen comprised CD4+ or CD8+ T cells sorted from blood, sampled in a trial of the OX40 agonist ivuxolimab. The sequence came from an adult with an advanced solid tumor such as melanoma, head and neck, liver or kidney cancer. CDR3 amino acids: CASSQDRRTGNWGEKLFF. CDR3 in DNA: TGCGCCAGCAGCCAAGATCGCCGGACCGGAAACTGGGGTGAAAAACTGTTTTTT.